Each of the 29 T cell receptor beta chains below was sequenced from the same sample in a study of blood T cell repertoires in COVID-19. Profiling relied on immunoSEQ multiplex PCR, and the TCRdb table lists in-frame clones only, not all of them. Altogether roughly 70,000 clones are present, 75% being singletons, with the ten largest covering around 21%. Sequencing used peripheral blood. All receptors derive from a man between 65 and 85 years old with acute or convalescent COVID-19.

The genes are TRBV14 and TRBJ2-5, with D hard to call. CDR1 and CDR2 from the germline V gene are SGHDN and FVKESK. There are 17 residues in the CDR3. Trimming cost V 4 bases and J 7 bases, with 25 bases left between them. CDR3 region: CASSRAPVVIVPATQYF. CDR3 sequence (DNA): TGTGCCAGCAGCCGGGCCCCCGTCGTTATAGTCCCAGCGACCCAGTACTTC. The variable domain in full, with the rest retrieved from reference TRBV14 and TRBJ2-5, is EAGVTQFPSHSVIEKGQTVTLRCDPISGHDNLYWYRRVMGKEIKFLLHFVKESKQDESGMPNNRFLAERTGGTYSTLKVQPAELEDSGVYFCASSRAPVVIVPATQYFGPGTRLLVL.

The rearrangement uses TRBV19 and TRBJ1-6, with D uncertain. With 6 bases removed from V and 10 bases from J, the gap between germline ends came to 22 bases. This CDR3 has 16 residues. Germline assignment: CDR1 LNHDA and CDR2 SQIVND (reference sequence). This CDR3 reads CASSRPQEGGWSPLHF. The CDR3 bases are TGTGCCAGTAGCCGTCCCCAGGAGGGAGGCTGGTCACCCCTCCACTTT.

The chain carries TRBV7-2 and TRBJ2-5; the D is unclear. V was cut by 3 bases and J by 7 bases, with 15 bases left in between. The CDR3 runs 14 residues. CDR1 is SGHTA, CDR2 FQGNSA, per germline. This chain's CDR3 is CASSFSTPLGTQYF. DNA for the CDR3: TGTGCCAGCAGCTTTTCGACTCCGCTCGGGACCCAGTACTTC.

The V gene is TRBV2, the J gene TRBJ2-7; D may be TRBD1 (5 bases). The CDR3 is made up of 13 amino acids. Trimming stripped 6 bases from V and 5 bases from J, with 14 bases between. Germline V gives CDR1 SNHLY, CDR2 FYNNEI. Written as DNA, the CDR3 is TGTGCCAGCAGGGTCCAGACACAGGACGAGCAGTACTTC. Protein product: CASRVQTQDEQYF.

V is TRBV2 and J is TRBJ2-2; 10 positions agree with TRBD1. CDR1 is SNHLY and CDR2 is FYNNEI in the germline V gene. The junction had 6 bases not matched to a gene; V was cut back by 8 bases and J by 6 bases. The CDR3 covers 14 residues. Here the CDR3 reads CASLDRGSPGELFF. In nucleotides, the CDR3 is TGTGCCAGCTTGGACAGGGGGTCTCCCGGGGAGCTGTTTTTT.

The chain combines TRBV6-5 with TRBJ1-1, with a possible D match to TRBD1 (6 bases). CDR1 MNHEY and CDR2 SVGAGI come from the germline V gene. This CDR3 region has 14 residues. Trimming took off 4 bases at V and 0 bases at J, with 9 bases between the two ends. DNA for the CDR3: TGTGCCAGCAGTTCCAGGGGTCTGAACACTGAAGCTTTCTTT. Translation gives CASSSRGLNTEAFF.

V is TRBV28 and J is TRBJ1-4; the D gene is possibly TRBD1 (5 bases). Germline V gene lookup returns CDR1 MDHEN and CDR2 SYDVKM. The CDR3 contains 14 residues. Trimming removed 7 bases at V and 6 bases at J, with 15 bases between. CDR3 amino acids: CASKEGGGDEKLFF. The CDR3 bases are TGTGCCAGCAAGGAGGGCGGAGGGGATGAAAAACTGTTTTTT.

This chain joins TRBV19 and TRBJ1-5; D uncertain. The germline V gene encodes CDR1 LNHDA and CDR2 SQIVND (reference sequence). V was trimmed by 8 bases and J by 1 base, leaving 12 bases between them. The CDR3 is 14 residues long. The DNA of the CDR3 is TGTGCCAGTCTAGAATATGCCAGCAATCAGCCCCAGCATTTT. Translating it yields CASLEYASNQPQHF.

The chain links TRBV6-1 to TRBJ1-4; TRBD1 is a possible D gene (6 bases). Germline CDR1 and CDR2: MNHNS and SASEGT. The length of the CDR3 is 18 residues. V shed 1 base and J shed 0 bases, with 15 bases lying between them. For the CDR3, the DNA is TGTGCCAGCAGTGAAGAGCCCCCGGACAGCTCAACTAATGAAAAACTGTTTTTT. It specifies CASSEEPPDSSTNEKLFF.

In the case of this clone: The sample has other DNA sequences that encode this CDR3 too. This rearrangement joins TRBV12-3 or TRBV12-4 to TRBJ1-2, with D hard to call. The germline V and J ends were trimmed by 1 base and 1 base, with 4 bases remaining between them. The CDR3 contains 13 residues. CDR3 region: CASSLGLNYGYTF. The CDR3 nucleotides read TGTGCCAGCAGTTTAGGGCTTAACTATGGCTACACCTTC.

The sample holds one count of this clone. The chain combines TRBV7-9 with TRBJ2-3; D is perhaps TRBD2 (6 bases). This CDR3 spans 15 amino acids. Trimming removed 6 bases from V and 3 bases from J, with 16 bases in between. Germline loops: CDR1 SEHNR, CDR2 FQNEAQ (reference sequence). This CDR3 is CASRGDSLRTDTQYF. As DNA, the CDR3 is TGTGCCAGCAGGGGGGACTCCTTGAGGACAGATACGCAGTATTTT. The variable domain in full, with the rest retrieved from reference TRBV7-9 and TRBJ2-3, is DTGVSQNPRHKITKRGQNVTFRCDPISEHNRLYWYRQTLGQGPEFLTYFQNEAQLEKSRLLSDRFSAERPKGSFSTLEIQRTEQGDSAMYLCASRGDSLRTDTQYFGPGTRLTVL.

This sequence joins TRBV19 and TRBJ1-2; tentative D call: TRBD1 (6 bases). The CDR3 spans 14 residues. Per germline, CDR1 LNHDA and CDR2 SQIVND (reference sequence). With 7 bases removed from V and 4 bases from J, the gap between germline ends came to 16 bases. CDR3 loop: CASINPGGSYGYTF. CDR3 nucleotides: TGTGCCAGTATAAACCCGGGGGGCAGCTATGGCTACACCTTC.

This chain uses TRBV5-8 with TRBJ1-5; D perhaps matches TRBD1 (6 bases). There are 16 residues in the CDR3. The germline V and J ends were trimmed by 0 bases and 4 bases, with 14 bases remaining between them. The V gene's germline CDR1 is SGHTS and CDR2 YDEGEE. The CDR3 loop is CASSLAARGGNQPQHF. DNA of the CDR3: TGTGCCAGCAGCTTGGCCGCCAGGGGAGGGAATCAGCCCCAGCATTTT.

The chain couples TRBV6-5 to TRBJ1-1; 9 bases are shared with TRBD1. Germline lookup yields CDR1 MNHEY and CDR2 SVGAGI. V shed 4 bases and J 1 base; nucleotides not matched to a gene: 7. There are 16 residues in the CDR3. The CDR3 nucleotides read TGTGCCAGCAGTTTAACCGGGACAGGGAGGAACACTGAAGCTTTCTTT. Its protein is CASSLTGTGRNTEAFF.

V gene TRBV5-5 combines with J gene TRBJ1-2; 8 bases match TRBD1. The CDR3 runs 15 residues. V gave up 4 bases and J gave up 2 bases; unmatched junction bases: 7. The germline CDR1 and CDR2 sequences are SGHKS and YYEKEE (reference sequence). CDR3 protein: CASSLGTGANYGYTF. CDR3 in DNA: TGTGCCAGCAGCCTAGGGACAGGCGCAAACTATGGCTACACCTTC. Full variable domain (remainder filled in from reference TRBV5-5 and TRBJ1-2): DAGVTQSPTHLIKTRGQQVTLRCSPISGHKSVSWYQQVLGQGPQFIFQYYEKEERGRGNFPDRFSARQFPNYSSELNVNALLLGDSALYLCASSLGTGANYGYTFGSGTRLTVV.

V usage is TRBV27 and J usage is TRBJ1-3; maybe TRBD1 (6 bases). Germline lookup yields CDR1 MNHEY and CDR2 SMNVEV (reference sequence). This CDR3 has 15 residues. Deletions cut 5 bases from V and 0 bases from J, with 11 bases between. This chain's CDR3 is CASSPQDSSGNTIYF. As DNA, the CDR3 is TGTGCCAGCAGTCCGCAGGACAGCTCTGGAAACACCATATATTTT.

V and J are TRBV10-3 and TRBJ2-1, with D possibly TRBD2 on 6 matching bases. The CDR3 is made up of 16 amino acids. V dropped 0 bases and J dropped 6 bases, with 15 bases sitting between them. Germline values: CDR1 ENHRY, CDR2 SYGVKD. The CDR3 DNA is TGTGCCATCAGTGAGTCTGTGGGAGGCTTCGGCAATGAGCAGTTCTTC. Protein: CAISESVGGFGNEQFF.

This clone was seen only a few times. The chain employs TRBV28 and TRBJ1-3; TRBD1 matches at 9 bases. Germline V lookup: CDR1 MDHEN, CDR2 SYDVKM. The CDR3 contains 16 residues. Trimming removed 2 bases from V and 3 bases from J; junction bases left unmatched: 5. Here the CDR3 DNA reads TGTGCCAGCAGTTTAACCGGGACAGGGATTGGAAACACCATATATTTT. Residues: CASSLTGTGIGNTIYF.

V is TRBV7-6 and J is TRBJ2-2; 10 bases align to TRBD2. The germline V gene has CDR1 SGHVS and CDR2 FNYEAQ. V lost 1 base to trimming and J lost 4 bases; unmatched junction nucleotides: 9. The CDR3 length is 18 residues. CDR3 in amino acids: CASSLVWASGSLTGELFF. DNA for the CDR3: TGTGCCAGCAGCTTAGTATGGGCTAGCGGGAGCCTCACCGGGGAGCTGTTTTTT.

The chain links TRBV28 to TRBJ1-3, with D unresolved. In germline, CDR1 is MDHEN, CDR2 SYDVKM. The CDR3 runs to 13 residues. V lost 3 bases, J lost 4 bases, and 7 bases lay in between. This CDR3 is CASSLRAGNTIYF. The CDR3 DNA is TGTGCCAGCAGTTTGCGGGCGGGAAACACCATATATTTT.

This sequence joins TRBV19 and TRBJ1-4; 9 bases are a match to TRBD1. The CDR3 runs to 14 residues. V was clipped by 7 bases and J by 4 bases; unmatched bases: 4. Germline CDR1 is LNHDA and CDR2 is SQIVND (reference sequence). The CDR3 loop reads CASTRTGVNEKLFF. Written as DNA, the CDR3 is TGTGCCAGTACCAGGACAGGGGTTAATGAAAAACTGTTTTTT.

The CDR3 DNA reads as TGCGCCAGCAGCTTGACCTACAGGGCTGAAGCTTTCTTT. This codes for CASSLTYRAEAFF. The V call is TRBV5-1, the J call TRBJ1-1; D perhaps matches TRBD1 (6 bases). The V end was cut by 1 base, the J end by 6 bases, with 10 bases between. This CDR3 has 13 amino acids. Per the germline V gene, CDR1 is SGHRS and CDR2 is YFSETQ.

The gene calls are TRBV18 and TRBJ1-3, with D perhaps matching TRBD1 (6 bases). The CDR3 is made up of 18 amino acids. The ends were cut back, 3 bases at V and 0 bases at J, with 18 bases in the middle. Germline CDR1 KGHSH, CDR2 LQKENI. In DNA, the CDR3 is TGTGCCAGCTCACCTCCCGCCAGGGGCCTGAGCTCTGGAAACACCATATATTTT. Amino acid sequence: CASSPPARGLSSGNTIYF.

The V call is TRBV10-3, the J call TRBJ1-1, with 10 bases matching TRBD1. The trim removed 11 bases at V and 6 bases at J, leaving 9 bases unmatched. Per the germline V gene, CDR1 is ENHRY and CDR2 is SYGVKD. The CDR3 has 13 amino acids. CDR3 nucleotide sequence: TGTGCCGTCGCCGGGACAGGGGTGCCTGAAGCTTTCTTT. As protein: CAVAGTGVPEAFF.

Details on this clone: A junction boundary mismatches the germline segment, possibly from a read error. This chain joins TRBV6-6 and TRBJ1-6; D uncertain. The CDR3 totals 14 residues. Per the germline V gene, CDR1 is MNHNY and CDR2 is SVGAGI (reference sequence). The CDR3, as DNA: TGTGCCAGCACTTACCCGGAGTATAATTCACCCCTCCACTTT. Amino acids: CASTYPEYNSPLHF.

The rearrangement links TRBV9 to TRBJ2-1; 12 bases map to TRBD2. V trimming: 3 bases; J trimming: 4 bases; junction bases outside the gene matches: 2. The germline V gene has CDR1 SGDLS and CDR2 YYNGEE. This CDR3 has 15 residues. CDR3 loop: CASSGLAGAYNEQFF. For the CDR3, the DNA is TGTGCCAGCAGCGGACTAGCGGGAGCGTACAATGAGCAGTTCTTC.

The CDR3 loop is CASSSGIQETQYF. The CDR3 nucleotides read TGTGCCAGTTCTAGCGGGATCCAAGAGACCCAGTACTTC. The chain combines TRBV25-1 with TRBJ2-5; 9 nucleotides agree with TRBD2. With 9 bases clipped from V and 1 base from J, the junction kept 3 bases outside the gene matches. The CDR3 sequence is 13 residues long. Germline CDR1 is MGHDK and CDR2 is SYGVNS.

This chain connects TRBV6-5 to TRBJ1-4; D perhaps matches TRBD1 (5 bases). Per germline, CDR1 MNHEY and CDR2 SVGAGI. The V gene lost 8 bases and the J gene lost 4 bases, with 17 bases spanning the gap. CDR3 length equals 15 residues. This chain's CDR3 is CASSLLGGFNEKLFF. CDR3 bases: TGTGCCAGCTCTCTCTTGGGGGGGTTTAATGAAAAACTGTTTTTT.

The chain joins TRBV5-4 to TRBJ2-7, with a tentative D call TRBD2 (7 bases). Trimming left V 0 bases short and J 0 bases short, with 13 bases between. CDR1 and CDR2 (germline): SGHNT, YYREEE (reference sequence). The CDR3 runs 16 residues. The CDR3 DNA reads TGTGCCAGCAGCTTGGCCGGGGGGCCCCCCTCCTACGAGCAGTACTTC. Protein product: CASSLAGGPPSYEQYF.